This TCR beta chain was retrieved from a study of T cell responses to AZD1222 COVID-19 vaccine. This clone has only a few counts. The J segment lost 5 bases and the V segment lost 5 bases, leaving 9 bases of the junction unmatched. Germline V gene lookup returns CDR1 MDHEN and CDR2 SYDVKM. There are 14 residues in the CDR3. The data were produced by immunoSEQ multiplex PCR, yet TCRdb's version contains in-frame clones alone and is incomplete. The data hold fewer than 150,000 clones, with roughly 87% observed a single time. This chain links TRBV28 with TRBJ2-7; TRBD1 matches 7 bases. The receptor's source is an adult in good health. Sequencing used peripheral blood, obtained on day 0 of AZD1222 vaccination. CDR3 residues: CASSQGTVGNEQYF. The CDR3, as DNA: TGTGCCAGCAGTCAAGGGACAGTCGGCAACGAGCAGTACTTC.